One and the same sample provided the 27 T cell receptor beta chains below, sequenced in a study of CD8 T cells in Susac syndrome. Reverse transcription of roughly 0.5 to 1 ug RNA was carried out with random hexamers. TCRdb redid the calling of the immunoSEQ multiplex PCR reads with MiXCR, one entry per CDR3 protein. The sample lists about 190,000 distinct CDR3 sequences, roughly 94% occurring once. Sequenced: CD4+ T cells from PBMCs. These receptors came from a human donor in good health.

The chain couples TRBV4-1 to TRBJ1-2; possibly TRBD1 for D (5 bases). The CDR3 totals 13 residues. V dropped 6 bases and J dropped 4 bases, with 12 bases sitting between them. CDR1 MGHRA and CDR2 YSYEKL come from the germline V gene. The CDR3 nucleotides are TGCGCCAGCAGTCCAGACAGCGGCTATGGCTACACCTTC. This codes for CASSPDSGYGYTF.

This clonotype was found once. The CDR3 is CASSREGGSHQPQHF. CDR3 nucleotide sequence: TGTGCCAGCAGCCGGGAGGGGGGTTCCCATCAGCCCCAGCATTTT. The J gene is TRBJ1-5, the V gene TRBV7-9; weak D call: TRBD1 (6 bases). V lost 5 bases and J lost 5, with 16 bases in between. Germline V lookup: CDR1 SEHNR, CDR2 FQNEAQ (reference sequence). This CDR3 is built from 15 residues. The full variable domain, in which reference TRBV7-9 and TRBJ1-5 provide the parts outside the CDR3, is DTGVSQNPRHKITKRGQNVTFRCDPISEHNRLYWYRQTLGQGPEFLTYFQNEAQLEKSRLLSDRFSAERPKGSFSTLEIQRTEQGDSAMYLCASSREGGSHQPQHFGDGTRLSIL.

This chain uses TRBV29-1 with TRBJ2-5, with 11 bases aligning to TRBD2. J gave up 5 bases and V 7 bases, and 12 bases lay outside the gene matches. The germline V gene encodes CDR1 SQVTM and CDR2 ANQGSEA. The CDR3 sequence is 15 residues long. CDR3 amino acids: CSAHSGGATWETQYF. The CDR3 DNA reads as TGCAGCGCGCATAGCGGGGGGGCGACCTGGGAGACCCAGTACTTC. The full variable domain, completed using reference TRBV29-1 and TRBJ2-5, is SAVISQKPSRDICQRGTSLTIQCQVDSQVTMMFWYRQQPGQSLTLIATANQGSEATYESGFVIDKFPISRPNLTFSTLTVSNMSPEDSSIYLCSAHSGGATWETQYFGPGTRLLVL.

The chain recombines TRBV9 with TRBJ2-3; D unresolved. V shed 0 bases and J shed 1 base, with 15 bases lying between them. Germline CDR1 and CDR2: SGDLS and YYNGEE. The CDR3 loop spans 17 amino acids. CDR3 region: CASSVVGTGYGTDTQYF. DNA of the CDR3: TGTGCCAGCAGCGTAGTAGGAACGGGTTATGGCACAGATACGCAGTATTTT. Looking up the rest from reference TRBV9 and TRBJ2-3 gives the full variable domain: DSGVTQTPKHLITATGQRVTLRCSPRSGDLSVYWYQQSLDQGLQFLIQYYNGEERAKGNILERFSAQQFPDLHSELNLSSLELGDSALYFCASSVVGTGYGTDTQYFGPGTRLTVL.

The V gene is TRBV19, the J gene TRBJ1-2; 8 bases align to TRBD1. From germline, CDR1 is LNHDA and CDR2 SQIVND (reference sequence). With 2 bases clipped from V and 5 bases from J, the junction kept 1 base outside the gene matches. The CDR3 is 13 amino acids. The CDR3 bases are TGTGCCAGTAGTATAACAGGGGGATATGGCTACACCTTC. Its translation is CASSITGGYGYTF.

J is TRBJ1-6 and V is TRBV19; possibly TRBD1 for D (6 bases). CDR1 and CDR2 from the germline V gene are LNHDA and SQIVND (reference sequence). The CDR3 has 14 residues. Trimming removed 3 bases at V and 9 bases at J, with 12 bases between. The DNA of the CDR3 is TGTGCCAGTAGTATCAACAGGGATAGTTCACCCCTCCACTTT. The encoded protein is CASSINRDSSPLHF.

The rearrangement joins TRBV18 to TRBJ1-5, with 7 bases identical to TRBD1. J was trimmed by 4 bases and V by 1 base; bases with no gene match: 13. The CDR3 covers 18 residues. Germline V gene lookup returns CDR1 KGHSH and CDR2 LQKENI. CDR3 sequence (DNA): TGTGCCAGCTCACCACTCCCCCCAACCGGGACAGAGAATCAGCCCCAGCATTTT. It yields the protein CASSPLPPTGTENQPQHF.

The CDR3 loop is CASSEWTGEGYTF. Written as DNA, the CDR3 is TGTGCCAGCAGTGAATGGACAGGGGAAGGCTACACCTTC. The V gene is TRBV25-1, the J gene TRBJ1-2; the match to TRBD1 covers 9 bases. Trimming cost V 1 base and J 8 bases; bases outside gene matches: 2. This CDR3 has 13 residues. Germline V lookup: CDR1 MGHDK, CDR2 SYGVNS.

CDR3 nucleotide sequence: TGCAGTGCTAGAGACCCACAGGGACGAGAGACCCAGTACTTC. It specifies CSARDPQGRETQYF. The V call is TRBV20-1, the J call TRBJ2-5; TRBD1 might be the D (6 bases). Trimming left V 0 bases short and J 4 bases short, with 12 bases between. There are 14 residues in the CDR3. Germline assignment: CDR1 DFQATT and CDR2 SNEGSKA (reference sequence).

The rearrangement joins TRBV20-1 to TRBJ1-5, with 12 bases aligning to TRBD1. CDR3 length: 15 residues. Germline values: CDR1 DFQATT, CDR2 SNEGSKA (reference sequence). The V segment lost 7 bases and the J segment 0 bases; nucleotides outside the gene matches: 4. This CDR3 reads CSVGQGARSNQPQHF. CDR3 in DNA: TGCAGTGTGGGACAGGGGGCGCGTAGCAATCAGCCCCAGCATTTT.

This clonotype was seen a single time. The chain recombines TRBV5-1 with TRBJ2-5; TRBD1 might be the D (6 bases). The CDR3 covers 14 residues. Deletions cut 6 bases from V and 4 bases from J, with 16 bases between. The germline V gene has CDR1 SGHRS and CDR2 YFSETQ. This chain's CDR3 is CASNDNRAGETQYF. CDR3 DNA: TGCGCCAGCAACGATAACAGGGCTGGAGAGACCCAGTACTTC.

The chain combines TRBV5-1 with TRBJ2-3; a possible D gene is TRBD1 (6 bases). Germline V lookup: CDR1 SGHRS, CDR2 YFSETQ. This CDR3 spans 15 amino acids. V was shortened by 4 bases and J by 2 bases, with 14 bases between the two germline ends. As DNA, the CDR3 is TGCGCCAGCAGCCTTCAGGACAGCGTCACAGATACGCAGTATTTT. Translating it yields CASSLQDSVTDTQYF. Full variable domain (remainder filled in from reference TRBV5-1 and TRBJ2-3): KAGVTQTPRYLIKTRGQQVTLSCSPISGHRSVSWYQQTPGQGLQFLFEYFSETQRNKGNFPGRFSGRQFSNSRSEMNVSTLELGDSALYLCASSLQDSVTDTQYFGPGTRLTVL.

The chain is built from TRBV20-1 and TRBJ1-2; no reliable D call. The CDR3 sequence is 13 residues long. Trimming left V 0 bases short and J 8 bases short, with 13 bases between. Germline assignment: CDR1 DFQATT and CDR2 SNEGSKA (reference sequence). The CDR3 region is CSARDFGFEGYTF. The CDR3 nucleotides read TGCAGTGCTAGAGATTTCGGCTTTGAGGGCTACACCTTC.

V usage is TRBV27 and J usage is TRBJ1-6; tentatively, D is TRBD1 (6 bases). This CDR3 is 16 amino acids long. V lost 5 bases and J lost 7, with 18 bases in between. The germline V gene has CDR1 MNHEY and CDR2 SMNVEV (reference sequence). This CDR3 reads CASSPRGGQENSPLHF. The DNA of the CDR3 is TGTGCCAGCAGTCCCCGGGGGGGGCAGGAAAATTCACCCCTCCACTTT.

The gene calls are TRBV3-1 and TRBJ1-5; weak D call: TRBD1 (5 bases). CDR1 is LGHDT and CDR2 is YNNKEL in the germline V gene (reference sequence). This CDR3 has 14 amino acids. V was trimmed by 3 bases and J by 5 bases, leaving 11 bases between them. Here the CDR3 reads CASSQDAGDQPQHF. CDR3 sequence (DNA): TGTGCCAGCAGCCAGGATGCGGGGGATCAGCCCCAGCATTTT.

The CDR3 DNA sequence: TGCAGCGTTGAAACCGGCAATGAGCAGTTCTTC. Translating gives CSVETGNEQFF. The chain links TRBV29-1 to TRBJ2-1; D call uncertain. Germline CDR1 is SQVTM and CDR2 is ANQGSEA. The CDR3 is made up of 11 amino acids. V was pared by 2 bases and J by 6 bases, with 5 bases between.

The V call is TRBV12-3 or TRBV12-4, the J call TRBJ1-5, with 7 bases matching TRBD1. J gave up 10 bases and V 5 bases, and 11 bases lay outside the gene matches. The CDR3 sequence is 14 residues long. The CDR3 protein is CASSGTVPGGPQHF. DNA for the CDR3: TGTGCCAGCAGTGGGACAGTGCCGGGAGGTCCCCAGCATTTT.

V gene TRBV4-1 combines with J gene TRBJ2-7; 11 positions match TRBD1. The germline V gene encodes CDR1 MGHRA and CDR2 YSYEKL. V shed 4 bases, J shed 5 bases, and the junction held 7 bases outside the gene matches. This CDR3 has 15 residues. DNA for the CDR3: TGCGCCAGCAGCCCTCATGGACAGGGGGCGGACGAGCAGTACGTC. Translating it yields CASSPHGQGADEQYV.

This clonotype was seen a single time. The chain uses TRBV20-1 and TRBJ2-7, with D uncertain. The CDR3 spans 12 residues. Deletions cut 4 bases from V and 5 bases from J, with 12 bases between. The germline V gene has CDR1 DFQATT and CDR2 SNEGSKA (reference sequence). CDR3 in DNA: TGCAGTGCTACTAGGAATCCCCACGAGCAGTACTTC. Amino acid sequence: CSATRNPHEQYF.

The V gene is TRBV6-2 or TRBV6-3, the J gene TRBJ2-1; 8 bases are a match to TRBD2. The length of the CDR3 is 14 residues. Germline-derived CDR1 and CDR2 are MNHEY and SVGEGT. V was pared by 6 bases and J by 6 bases, with 7 bases of the junction left unmatched. Written as DNA, the CDR3 is TGTGCCAGCAGCCGGGGGGGCCTTTCCAATGAGCAGTTCTTC. Translated: CASSRGGLSNEQFF.

The chain is built from TRBV7-2 and TRBJ2-1, with 10 bases aligning to TRBD1. Germline CDR1 and CDR2: SGHTA and FQGNSA. The CDR3 sequence is 15 residues long. The J segment lost 3 bases and the V segment lost 5 bases, leaving 4 bases of the junction unmatched. The CDR3 nucleotides read TGTGCCAGCAGCCGGGACAGGGGTGACTACAATGAGCAGTTCTTC. This encodes CASSRDRGDYNEQFF.

The J gene is TRBJ2-5, the V gene TRBV29-1, with TRBD2 matching over 7 bases. CDR3 length: 12 residues. In germline, CDR1 is SQVTM, CDR2 ANQGSEA. J was trimmed by 7 bases and V by 0 bases; bases with no gene match: 2. CDR3 region: CSVEDRGVTQYF. The DNA for the CDR3 is TGCAGCGTTGAAGATCGGGGGGTGACCCAGTACTTC.

The J gene is TRBJ1-4, the V gene TRBV5-4, with D unclear. Germline CDR1 and CDR2: SGHNT and YYREEE (reference sequence). This CDR3 comprises 15 residues. Trimming removed 2 bases at V and 0 bases at J, with 8 bases between. This chain's CDR3 is CASSLQMATNEKLFF. The CDR3 region has the DNA TGTGCCAGCAGCTTACAAATGGCAACTAATGAAAAACTGTTTTTT.

This chain connects TRBV6-2 or TRBV6-3 to TRBJ2-5; D is undetermined. CDR3 length: 13 residues. The V gene lost 7 bases and the J gene lost 7 bases, with 16 bases spanning the gap. Germline V gene data show CDR1 as MNHEY and CDR2 as SVGEGT. This CDR3 is CASTPRSPPTQYF. CDR3 coding DNA: TGTGCCAGCACCCCACGGTCTCCGCCGACCCAGTACTTC.

The chain recombines TRBV7-9 with TRBJ1-2; D uncertain. The CDR3 is 15 amino acids. Germline V gene sequence: CDR1 SEHNR, CDR2 FQNEAQ (reference sequence). Trimming left V 1 base short and J 0 bases short, with 9 bases between. The CDR3 nucleotides read TGTGCCAGCAGCTTAGGGCACGAGGCTAACTATGGCTACACCTTC. Its protein product is CASSLGHEANYGYTF.

V is TRBV12-5 and J is TRBJ1-2; possible D gene TRBD1, 5 bases. V lost 1 base and J lost 6, with 12 bases in between. The CDR3 is 14 amino acids. Germline CDR1 LGHNT, CDR2 FRNRAP. The CDR3 region is CASGLAPPGDGYTF. The CDR3 DNA reads as TGTGCTAGTGGTTTGGCCCCCCCGGGGGATGGCTACACCTTC.

The chain uses TRBV15 and TRBJ2-5; 10 bases line up with TRBD2. Losses at the gene ends were 0 bases for V and 4 bases for J; bases not matched to a gene: 8. Looked up from germline, CDR1 is LNHNV and CDR2 is YYDKDF (reference sequence). This CDR3 has 17 residues. The CDR3 spells CATSRDLSGRAPETQYF. Written as DNA, the CDR3 is TGTGCCACCAGCAGAGATCTCAGCGGGAGGGCCCCAGAGACCCAGTACTTC.